This T cell receptor beta chain derives from a study of vaccination and CD4 T cells after COVID-19. For the study at large: Post-COVID samples were collected a median roughly 3 months following diagnosis, spanning 35 to 161. The interval from dose two to post-vaccine sampling had a median of 72 days, and it ranged from 14 to 241.

Concerning this clonotype itself: Its antigen remains unknown.

Treatment specified: roughly ten-day PBMC culture with coronavirus spike peptide pools or control peptides (ViraFEST assay). At the Johns Hopkins FTIC core, DNA taken from cultured CD4+ T cells was sequenced by way of the Oncomine TCR Beta short-read assay. TCRdb reanalysed the PCR reads using MiXCR and keeps one entry per CDR3 protein. The sample lists over 10,000 distinct CDR3 sequences; approximately 51% were seen once. This TCR was recovered from a human donor who had recovered from COVID-19. Material: CD4+ T cells from blood, cultured in vitro.

The CDR3 loop is CAWTQAPTQSPLHF. In DNA form, the CDR3 reads TGTGCCTGGACCCAGGCCCCCACTCAATCACCCCTCCACTTT. The chain is built from TRBV30 and TRBJ1-6; D gene unclear. The CDR3 totals 14 residues. V was cut by 4 bases and J by 10 bases, with 17 bases left in between. Germline V gene data show CDR1 as GTSNPN and CDR2 as SVGIG (reference sequence). The full variable domain, its missing parts supplied by reference TRBV30 and TRBJ1-6, is SQTIHQWPATLVQPVGSPLSLECTVEGTSNPNLYWYRQAAGRGLQLLFYSVGIGQISSEVPQNLSASRPQDRQFILSSKKLLLSDSGFYLCAWTQAPTQSPLHFGNGTRLTVT.